By sample fraction, the clone carrying this T cell receptor (beta chain) is medium-sized. The entry originates in a study of T-cell reconstitution after alpha-beta-depleted transplantation in children. Trimming took off 3 bases at V and 5 bases at J, with 16 bases between the two ends. There are 15 residues in the CDR3. Germline V lookup: CDR1 MGHDK, CDR2 SYGVNS. It was with unique molecular identifiers that the TCRbeta library was prepared. TCRdb fed the PCR reads into MiXCR, producing one record per CDR3 protein. The sample holds hundreds of thousands of distinct CDR3 sequences, about a tenth seen once.

Material: PBMCs from the stem cell graft donor, obtained from the stem cell graft. The chain employs TRBV25-1 and TRBJ1-2, with D possibly being TRBD1 (5 bases). This clonotype was obtained from a human donor who donated a stem cell graft to a child with acute lymphoblastic leukemia. This chain's CDR3 is CASSEGGSLGYGYTF. The CDR3 DNA reads TGTGCCAGCAGTGAGGGGGGGAGTCTGGGGTATGGCTACACCTTC.